Below are 32 T cell receptor beta chains sequenced from a single sample in a study of radiotherapy plus CTLA-4 blockade in lung cancer. The data were produced by immunoSEQ multiplex PCR, yet TCRdb's version contains in-frame clones alone and is incomplete. The data hold more than 50,000 clones, with approximately 76% observed a single time. The sequences come from peripheral blood, collected from a patient treated with radiotherapy plus ipilimumab. Source of these receptors: a human donor with non-small cell lung cancer who had a complete response to radiotherapy plus ipilimumab.

This chain connects TRBV5-6 to TRBJ2-6, with D maybe TRBD1 (5 bases). V lost 4 bases and J 5 bases, leaving 13 bases between the germline ends. CDR1 is SGHDT, CDR2 YYEEEE, per germline. This CDR3 has 15 residues. The CDR3 protein is CASSLQGRWANVLTF. CDR3 sequence (DNA): TGTGCCAGCAGCCTGCAGGGTAGGTGGGCCAACGTCCTGACTTTC.

This clone was found a few times. J is TRBJ2-2 and V is TRBV15; 7 bases map to TRBD2. Germline V gene lookup returns CDR1 LNHNV and CDR2 YYDKDF (reference sequence). The CDR3 is made up of 17 amino acids. Germline trimming cut 7 bases from V and 1 base from J; bases unmatched to any gene: 12. As DNA, the CDR3 is TGTGCCACCACCCCCAGCCGGCTAGCGGTGAACACCGGGGAGCTGTTTTTT. This gives the protein CATTPSRLAVNTGELFF.

The V gene is TRBV28, the J gene TRBJ1-1; TRBD1 is a possible D gene (5 bases). In germline, CDR1 is MDHEN, CDR2 SYDVKM. Trimming removed 5 bases from V and 0 bases from J, with 10 bases in between. The CDR3 spans 14 residues. CDR3 amino acids: CASSTGEVNTEAFF. CDR3 nucleotides: TGTGCCAGCAGTACAGGTGAAGTGAACACTGAAGCTTTCTTT.

The CDR3 reads CASTHGQGAYEQYF. DNA of the CDR3: TGTGCCAGCACCCATGGACAGGGGGCTTACGAGCAGTACTTC. The chain couples TRBV7-2 to TRBJ2-7; 11 nucleotides line up with TRBD1. Looked up from germline, CDR1 is SGHTA and CDR2 is FQGNSA. The CDR3 extends over 14 amino acids. The J segment lost 4 bases and the V segment lost 7 bases, leaving 6 bases of the junction unmatched.

The chain links TRBV29-1 to TRBJ1-2, with TRBD1 identical over 11 bases. This CDR3 has 14 residues. V trimming: 3 bases; J trimming: 4 bases; junction bases outside the gene matches: 4. Germline V lookup: CDR1 SQVTM, CDR2 ANQGSEA. DNA of the CDR3: TGCAGCGTTGACGGACAGGGGGCCATCTATGGCTACACCTTC. It codes for CSVDGQGAIYGYTF.

The chain combines TRBV10-1 with TRBJ1-2, with 8 bases identical to TRBD1. V dropped 2 bases and J dropped 6; count of bases not matched to a gene: 5. Germline V lookup: CDR1 WNHNN, CDR2 SYGVQD (reference sequence). The length of the CDR3 is 14 residues. This chain's CDR3 is CASSEGGTGNGYTF. CDR3 DNA: TGCGCCAGCAGTGAGGGGGGGACAGGCAATGGCTACACCTTC.

This clone was seen a few times. The chain uses TRBV27 and TRBJ2-7; 9 bases are shared with TRBD2. In germline, CDR1 is MNHEY, CDR2 SMNVEV (reference sequence). This CDR3 is 15 amino acids long. The trim removed 5 bases at V and 1 base at J, leaving 6 bases unmatched. The CDR3 coding sequence is TGTGCCAGCAGTCCAAGAGCGGGAGGTTCCTACGAGCAGTACTTC. It specifies CASSPRAGGSYEQYF.

This clone was observed a single time. The J gene is TRBJ2-7, the V gene TRBV5-1, with D tentatively TRBD1 (6 bases). The CDR3 consists of 13 residues. V lost 4 bases to trimming and J lost 6 bases, with 14 bases between them. The germline V gene has CDR1 SGHRS and CDR2 YFSETQ. The CDR3 region is CASSRLRGSEQYF. The DNA for the CDR3 is TGCGCCAGCAGCCGGCTAAGGGGGTCCGAGCAGTACTTC.

This clone is a singleton in its sample. The V call is TRBV6-6, the J call TRBJ1-5; TRBD1 agrees at 8 bases. The CDR3 has 14 residues. The V segment lost 5 bases and the J segment 5 bases; nucleotides outside the gene matches: 5. Germline-derived CDR1 and CDR2 are MNHNY and SVGAGI (reference sequence). The CDR3, as DNA: TGTGCCAGCAGTCATGACAGGGGAGATCAGCCCCAGCATTTT. This sequence encodes CASSHDRGDQPQHF.

This clone was observed a few times. The gene calls are TRBV10-3 and TRBJ2-7; 11 bases map to TRBD1. Germline values: CDR1 ENHRY, CDR2 SYGVKD. This CDR3 contains 13 residues. The V and J ends lost 8 bases and 2 bases, in that order; junction bases with no gene match: 2. The CDR3 region is CAIRTGGTYEQYF. In DNA, the CDR3 is TGTGCCATCCGGACAGGGGGCACCTACGAGCAGTACTTC.

This chain joins TRBV7-2 and TRBJ1-6, with D possibly matching TRBD1 (5 bases). Germline assignment: CDR1 SGHTA and CDR2 FQGNSA. The CDR3 sequence is 14 residues long. Trimming took off 5 bases at V and 6 bases at J, with 11 bases between the two ends. The DNA for the CDR3 is TGTGCCAGCAGCCGCGGGACTCCTAATTCACCCCTCCACTTT. Its translation: CASSRGTPNSPLHF. The variable domain in full, with the rest retrieved from reference TRBV7-2 and TRBJ1-6, is GAGVSQSPSNKVTEKGKDVELRCDPISGHTALYWYRQSLGQGLEFLIYFQGNSAPDKSGLPSDRFSAERTGGSVSTLTIQRTQQEDSAVYLCASSRGTPNSPLHFGNGTRLTVT.

This chain joins TRBV28 and TRBJ1-2, with 9 bases identical to TRBD1. The trim removed 1 base at V and 5 bases at J, leaving 8 bases unmatched. There are 16 residues in the CDR3. In germline, CDR1 is MDHEN, CDR2 SYDVKM. The CDR3 sequence: CASSLSLPTGGYGYTF. DNA of the CDR3: TGTGCCAGCAGTTTATCCCTACCGACAGGGGGGTATGGCTACACCTTC.

This clone was observed a few times. The chain's CDR3 is CASSIRATGGKDTEAFF. CDR3 nucleotides: TGTGCCAGTAGTATACGGGCCACGGGGGGGAAAGACACTGAAGCTTTCTTT. V gene TRBV19 combines with J gene TRBJ1-1; a weak D match, TRBD1 (5 bases). V shed 2 bases and J shed 3 bases, with 19 bases lying between them. CDR3 size: 17 residues. Germline lookup yields CDR1 LNHDA and CDR2 SQIVND (reference sequence).

V is TRBV5-1 and J is TRBJ2-1; 9 bases fit TRBD2. The CDR3 has 13 residues. CDR1 and CDR2 from the germline V gene are SGHRS and YFSETQ. V was clipped by 4 bases and J by 10 bases; unmatched bases: 6. The CDR3 nucleotides are TGCGCCAGCAGCCCGGGACTAGCATCCGAGCAGTTCTTC. Translated, it gives CASSPGLASEQFF.

This chain uses TRBV19 with TRBJ2-2; D gene unclear. The CDR3 extends over 13 amino acids. CDR1 is LNHDA and CDR2 is SQIVND in the germline V gene (reference sequence). Trimming left V 9 bases short and J 7 bases short, with 15 bases between. For the CDR3, the DNA is TGTGCCAGCCGCCGAAGCGCGGTCGGGGAGCTGTTTTTT. Protein sequence: CASRRSAVGELFF.

The chain combines TRBV7-9 with TRBJ1-2, with D tentatively TRBD1 (6 bases). Germline loops: CDR1 SEHNR, CDR2 FQNEAQ (reference sequence). V was clipped by 3 bases and J by 6 bases, with 14 bases between them. The CDR3 is made up of 14 amino acids. CDR3 protein: CASSFVQGRDGYTF. In nucleotides, the CDR3 is TGTGCCAGCAGCTTCGTTCAGGGGCGGGATGGCTACACCTTC.

This clone has a handful of counts. The chain carries TRBV5-5 and TRBJ1-2, with D perhaps matching TRBD1 (5 bases). Trimming removed 2 bases at V and 2 bases at J, with 16 bases between. Germline V gene lookup returns CDR1 SGHKS and CDR2 YYEKEE (reference sequence). The CDR3 is 16 amino acids. CDR3 DNA sequence: TGTGCCAGCAGCTTTGGCCGTGGTACAGGAAACTATGGCTACACCTTC. Its protein product is CASSFGRGTGNYGYTF.

The genes are TRBV7-6 and TRBJ1-6, with D possibly TRBD1 on 6 matching bases. The germline CDR1 and CDR2 sequences are SGHVS and FNYEAQ. Trimming took off 3 bases at V and 5 bases at J, with 8 bases between the two ends. This CDR3 has 14 amino acids. As DNA, the CDR3 is TGTGCCAGCAGCTTGGGACACCATAATTCACCCCTCCACTTT. It translates to CASSLGHHNSPLHF.

The chain has TRBV18 and TRBJ1-4; no clear D gene. Trimming removed 5 bases at V and 0 bases at J, with 10 bases between. CDR3 length equals 15 residues. Per the germline V gene, CDR1 is KGHSH and CDR2 is LQKENI. The CDR3 here is CASSAERATNEKLFF. In nucleotides, the CDR3 is TGTGCCAGCTCAGCGGAACGGGCAACTAATGAAAAACTGTTTTTT.

V and J are TRBV19 and TRBJ2-2; 8 bases match TRBD1. This CDR3 spans 15 amino acids. The trim removed 2 bases at V and 7 bases at J, leaving 6 bases unmatched. Germline loops: CDR1 LNHDA, CDR2 SQIVND (reference sequence). The CDR3 DNA reads as TGTGCCAGTAGTATACTACAGGGGGTGGTCGGGGAGCTGTTTTTT. This translates into CASSILQGVVGELFF. Variable domain in full (rest from reference TRBV19 and TRBJ2-2): DGGITQSPKYLFRKEGQNVTLSCEQNLNHDAMYWYRQDPGQGLRLIYYSQIVNDFQKGDIAEGYSVSREKKESFPLTVTSAQKNPTAFYLCASSILQGVVGELFFGEGSRLTVL.

The rearrangement joins TRBV30 to TRBJ1-2, with 10 positions matching TRBD1. In germline, CDR1 is GTSNPN, CDR2 SVGIG (reference sequence). Germline trimming cut 5 bases from V and 2 bases from J; bases unmatched to any gene: 5. This CDR3 region has 14 residues. For the CDR3, the DNA is TGTGCCTGGGACAGGGGGCGGGTCAACTATGGCTACACCTTC. Amino acids: CAWDRGRVNYGYTF.

The chain recombines TRBV6-5 with TRBJ1-2; D ambiguous. Germline CDR1 MNHEY, CDR2 SVGAGI. CDR3 size: 11 residues. V lost 8 bases and J lost 5, with 9 bases in between. The CDR3 is CASSFGYGYTF. CDR3 DNA sequence: TGTGCCAGCTCCTTCGGGTATGGCTACACCTTC.

V and J are TRBV30 and TRBJ1-1; D call uncertain. CDR1 is GTSNPN and CDR2 is SVGIG in the germline V gene (reference sequence). This CDR3 is built from 13 residues. The V end lost 6 bases, the J end lost 1 base, and 12 bases lay between the germline ends. This chain's CDR3 is CACRALRNTEAFF. CDR3 bases: TGTGCCTGCCGCGCGTTAAGGAACACTGAAGCTTTCTTT.

This clone is medium-sized by share. The rearrangement joins TRBV27 to TRBJ2-7; 7 nucleotides match TRBD1. V shed 6 bases, J shed 3 bases, and the junction held 5 bases outside the gene matches. Germline-derived CDR1 and CDR2 are MNHEY and SMNVEV (reference sequence). The CDR3 extends over 13 amino acids. CDR3 nucleotide sequence: TGTGCCAGCAGCCTTTCAGGGGGCTACGAGCAGTACTTC. Its protein is CASSLSGGYEQYF.

This clone was picked up many times. V usage is TRBV21-1 and J usage is TRBJ2-6; the D call in the table, TRBD1, was not verified against the DNA. TRBV21-1 is termed a pseudogene. The CDR3 consists of 16 residues. The CDR3: CASSIPQGSGANVLTF. Here the CDR3 DNA reads TGTGCCAGCAGCATACCACAGGGGTCTGGGGCCAACGTCCTGACTTTC.

This sequence joins TRBV7-9 and TRBJ2-7; TRBD2 is a possible D gene (6 bases). The CDR3 sequence is 14 residues long. V was trimmed by 1 base and J by 5 bases, leaving 12 bases between them. Germline CDR1 and CDR2: SEHNR and FQNEAQ (reference sequence). The DNA for the CDR3 is TGTGCCAGCAGCTTAGTCGGGAGTAGGAACGAGCAGTACTTC. Translated, it gives CASSLVGSRNEQYF. The variable domain in full, with the rest retrieved from reference TRBV7-9 and TRBJ2-7, is DTGVSQNPRHKITKRGQNVTFRCDPISEHNRLYWYRQTLGQGPEFLTYFQNEAQLEKSRLLSDRFSAERPKGSFSTLEIQRTEQGDSAMYLCASSLVGSRNEQYFGPGTRLTVT.

The chain links TRBV6-1 to TRBJ2-2; tentative D call: TRBD2 (5 bases). This CDR3 is built from 16 residues. CDR1 MNHNS and CDR2 SASEGT come from the germline V gene. Trimming took 2 bases from V and 2 from J, leaving 12 bases between them. For the CDR3, the DNA is TGTGCCAGCAGTGAATTGGGAACTAGAAACACCGGGGAGCTGTTTTTT. It codes for CASSELGTRNTGELFF.

The chain couples TRBV29-1 to TRBJ2-7; 7 positions match TRBD2. This CDR3 has 16 residues. Per the germline V gene, CDR1 is SQVTM and CDR2 is ANQGSEA. V lost 2 bases and J lost 3; bases outside the gene matches: 13. The CDR3 sequence is CSVESRRGTNNYEQYF. The DNA for the CDR3 is TGCAGCGTTGAAAGTCGTCGTGGGACTAACAACTACGAGCAGTACTTC.

In this sample, this clone turned up once. V gene TRBV5-1 combines with J gene TRBJ2-3; tentatively, D is TRBD2 (5 bases). Per germline, CDR1 SGHRS and CDR2 YFSETQ. The CDR3 is made up of 15 amino acids. Trimming took off 8 bases at V and 1 base at J, with 17 bases between the two ends. The CDR3 loop is CASFPEGFGTDTQYF. The CDR3 DNA follows: TGCGCCAGTTTTCCCGAGGGTTTCGGCACAGATACGCAGTATTTT.

The chain recombines TRBV27 with TRBJ2-2, with no clear D. V gave up 3 bases and J gave up 4 bases, with 9 bases separating them. The CDR3 has 14 amino acids. CDR1 and CDR2 from the germline V gene are MNHEY and SMNVEV (reference sequence). In nucleotides, the CDR3 is TGTGCCAGCAGTTTCGGCGCGGCCACCGGGGAGCTGTTTTTT. Translation: CASSFGAATGELFF.

This clone has just a few counts. The rearrangement uses TRBV28 and TRBJ2-7, with 7 bases fitting TRBD1. Germline V lookup: CDR1 MDHEN, CDR2 SYDVKM. V lost 3 bases to trimming and J lost 2 bases; unmatched junction nucleotides: 7. CDR3 length: 15 residues. Written as DNA, the CDR3 is TGTGCCAGCAGTTTCCCTGGGACAGAGCCCTACGAGCAGTACTTC. It translates to CASSFPGTEPYEQYF.

There are a few counts of this clone. This chain links TRBV4-1 with TRBJ1-4; no clear D. Germline V gives CDR1 MGHRA, CDR2 YSYEKL. CDR3 length: 15 amino acids. The V end lost 1 base, the J end lost 8 bases, and 14 bases lay between the germline ends. CDR3 loop: CASSQGEGGYEKLFF. The CDR3 bases are TGCGCCAGCAGCCAAGGGGAGGGTGGATACGAAAAACTGTTTTTT.